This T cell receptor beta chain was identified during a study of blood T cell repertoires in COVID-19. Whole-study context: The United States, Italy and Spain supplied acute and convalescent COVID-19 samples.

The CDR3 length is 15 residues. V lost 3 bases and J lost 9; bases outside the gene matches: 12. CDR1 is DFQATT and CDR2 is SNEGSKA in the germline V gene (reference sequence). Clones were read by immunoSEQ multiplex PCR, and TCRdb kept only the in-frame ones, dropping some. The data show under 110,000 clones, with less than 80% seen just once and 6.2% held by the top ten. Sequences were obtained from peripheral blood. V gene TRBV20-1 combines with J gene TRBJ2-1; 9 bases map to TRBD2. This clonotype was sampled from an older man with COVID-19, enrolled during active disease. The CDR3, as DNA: TGCAGTGCTAGTTGGGTGGTAGCGGGAGTCAGTGAGCAGTTCTTC. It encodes CSASWVVAGVSEQFF.